Listed here are 14 T cell receptor beta chains from one sample, sequenced in a study of blood T cell repertoires in COVID-19. Clones were sequenced by immunoSEQ multiplex PCR, and TCRdb holds only the in-frame ones, with some missing. The data contain 55,000 to 75,000 clones, around three quarters of them singletons. The specimen sequenced was peripheral blood. Every receptor here comes from a human donor in a cohort sampled during active COVID-19.

This chain connects TRBV28 to TRBJ1-4, with D tentatively TRBD1 (5 bases). The germline V gene encodes CDR1 MDHEN and CDR2 SYDVKM. This CDR3 comprises 15 residues. The V and J ends lost 1 base and 8 bases respectively, with 14 bases between them. CDR3 residues: CASSLSGGGEEKLFF. The DNA for the CDR3 is TGTGCCAGCAGTTTATCGGGGGGAGGTGAGGAAAAACTGTTTTTT.

The chain recombines TRBV7-2 with TRBJ2-7; maybe TRBD2 (5 bases). The CDR3 contains 14 residues. Germline V gene data show CDR1 as SGHTA and CDR2 as FQGNSA. V shed 5 bases and J shed 4 bases, with 15 bases lying between them. CDR3 residues: CASSPTRASYEQYF. CDR3 sequence (DNA): TGTGCCAGCAGCCCGACGAGGGCTAGTTACGAGCAGTACTTC.

The genes are TRBV3-1 (or the pseudogene TRBV3-2) and TRBJ2-2; 8 bases align to TRBD1. Germline CDR1 and CDR2: LGHDT and YNNKEL (reference sequence). The CDR3 runs 18 residues. The V and J ends lost 1 base and 6 bases, in that order; junction bases with no gene match: 13. CDR3 amino acids: CASSQGSTDRGKAGELFF. CDR3 sequence (DNA): TGTGCCAGCAGCCAAGGTAGTACAGACAGGGGAAAGGCCGGGGAGCTGTTTTTT.

The rearrangement joins TRBV28 to TRBJ2-7; no definite D call. Trimming cost V 3 bases and J 2 bases, with 8 bases left between them. The CDR3 spans 13 residues. Germline V gene data show CDR1 as MDHEN and CDR2 as SYDVKM. CDR3 sequence: CASSLVRTYEQYF. In DNA, the CDR3 is TGTGCCAGCAGTTTGGTCAGAACCTACGAGCAGTACTTC. Based on the CDR3 plus reference TRBV28 and TRBJ2-7, the full variable domain is DVKVTQSSRYLVKRTGEKVFLECVQDMDHENMFWYRQDPGLGLRLIYFSYDVKMKEKGDIPEGYSVSREKKERFSLILESASTNQTSMYLCASSLVRTYEQYFGPGTRLTVT.

V usage is TRBV28 and J usage is TRBJ2-7, with D possibly TRBD1 on 6 matching bases. Germline loops: CDR1 MDHEN, CDR2 SYDVKM. The CDR3 loop spans 13 amino acids. Trimming took 4 bases from V and 3 from J, leaving 10 bases between them. CDR3 nucleotides: TGTGCCAGCAGTTGGGACAATTACTACGAGCAGTACTTC. Residues: CASSWDNYYEQYF.

V gene TRBV7-3 combines with J gene TRBJ2-6; D is unresolved. Germline V gene lookup returns CDR1 SGHTA and CDR2 FQGTGA. V lost 3 bases to trimming and J lost 2 bases, with 11 bases between them. CDR3 length: 16 residues. CDR3 loop: CASSFFRGAGANVLTF. CDR3 DNA: TGTGCCAGCAGCTTTTTTAGAGGTGCTGGGGCCAACGTCCTGACTTTC.

The V and J genes are TRBV7-2 and TRBJ2-7; 7 positions match TRBD1. The V gene end was trimmed by 5 bases and the J gene end by 2 bases; junction bases not matched to a gene: 9. The length of the CDR3 is 15 residues. Germline V lookup: CDR1 SGHTA, CDR2 FQGNSA. The CDR3, as DNA: TGTGCCAGCAGCATCGACCGGGACAGAGCCTACGAGCAGTACTTC. Protein sequence: CASSIDRDRAYEQYF. Supplemented by reference TRBV7-2 and TRBJ2-7, the full variable domain reads GAGVSQSPSNKVTEKGKDVELRCDPISGHTALYWYRQSLGQGLEFLIYFQGNSAPDKSGLPSDRFSAERTGGSVSTLTIQRTQQEDSAVYLCASSIDRDRAYEQYFGPGTRLTVT.

V and J are TRBV28 and TRBJ1-6; 8 bases fit TRBD1. J lost 9 bases, V lost 4 bases, and 5 bases had no gene match. CDR3 length: 14 residues. Germline V gene sequence: CDR1 MDHEN, CDR2 SYDVKM. CDR3 bases: TGTGCCAGCAGTTCCGGACAGGGATCTTCACCCCTCCACTTT. Translated: CASSSGQGSSPLHF. The full variable domain, with the rest looked up from reference TRBV28 and TRBJ1-6, is DVKVTQSSRYLVKRTGEKVFLECVQDMDHENMFWYRQDPGLGLRLIYFSYDVKMKEKGDIPEGYSVSREKKERFSLILESASTNQTSMYLCASSSGQGSSPLHFGNGTRLTVT.

The V call is TRBV2, the J call TRBJ2-2; 8 bases map to TRBD2. Germline V gene sequence: CDR1 SNHLY, CDR2 FYNNEI. J lost 4 bases, V lost 7 bases, and 5 bases had no gene match. The CDR3 runs to 14 residues. The CDR3 nucleotides read TGTGCCAGCACGGCGGGAGGAGGCACCGGGGAGCTGTTTTTT. This sequence encodes CASTAGGGTGELFF.

The chain combines TRBV14 with TRBJ2-3; D remains unclear. Germline CDR1 SGHDN, CDR2 FVKESK. V lost 0 bases and J lost 8, with 9 bases in between. This CDR3 comprises 13 residues. The CDR3 here is CASSQEGVGTQYF. The DNA of the CDR3 is TGTGCCAGCAGCCAAGAAGGAGTGGGTACGCAGTATTTT.

The V gene is TRBV30, the J gene TRBJ1-1, with 10 nucleotides matching TRBD1. Trimming removed 0 bases from V and 8 bases from J; junction bases left unmatched: 6. The CDR3 runs to 14 residues. Germline V gene sequence: CDR1 GTSNPN, CDR2 SVGIG (reference sequence). CDR3 loop: CAWSVGGQGLEAFF. The CDR3 DNA sequence: TGTGCCTGGAGTGTAGGGGGACAGGGGCTGGAAGCTTTCTTT.

V and J are TRBV9 and TRBJ2-7, with TRBD1 matching 7 bases. The V and J ends lost 5 bases and 4 bases, in that order; junction bases with no gene match: 6. The germline gives CDR1 SGDLS, CDR2 YYNGEE. CDR3 length equals 13 residues. CDR3 amino acids: CASSRTGEYEQYF. Here the CDR3 DNA reads TGTGCCAGCAGTCGAACAGGGGAGTACGAGCAGTACTTC.

The rearrangement uses TRBV28 and TRBJ2-5, with TRBD2 identical over 13 bases. This CDR3 has 17 residues. V was clipped by 3 bases and J by 7 bases; unmatched bases: 11. Germline CDR1 reads MDHEN; CDR2 reads SYDVKM. The CDR3 DNA is TGTGCCAGCAGTTTGAGTAGTGGGACTAGCGGGACAGGGACCCAGTACTTC. Translation gives CASSLSSGTSGTGTQYF.

The J gene is TRBJ1-4, the V gene TRBV19, with TRBD1 matching 10 bases. Losses at the gene ends were 2 bases for V and 6 bases for J; bases not matched to a gene: 3. Per germline, CDR1 LNHDA and CDR2 SQIVND (reference sequence). The CDR3 consists of 15 residues. CDR3 nucleotides: TGTGCCAGTAGTATACCGGGACAGGGGTATGAAAAACTGTTTTTT. It translates to CASSIPGQGYEKLFF.